The 9 T cell receptor beta chains below all came from one sample that was sequenced in a study of OX40 agonist ivuxolimab in advanced cancers. Data came from immunoSEQ multiplex PCR; TCRdb stores just in-frame clones and leaves some out. Among roughly 34,000 clones, more than 70% were seen once, and the ten largest hold approximately 22%. The sample consisted of CD4+ or CD8+ T cells sorted from blood, taken in a trial of the OX40 agonist ivuxolimab. These receptors all come from an adult with an advanced solid tumor such as melanoma, head and neck, liver or kidney cancer.

The chain carries TRBV6-6 and TRBJ1-4; the match to TRBD1 covers 7 bases. V dropped 5 bases and J dropped 0; count of bases not matched to a gene: 3. Germline V gene sequence: CDR1 MNHNY, CDR2 SVGAGI (reference sequence). The CDR3 is 15 residues long. The DNA of the CDR3 is TGTGCCAGCAGTCCGGGGACAGCAACTAATGAAAAACTGTTTTTT. Its translation is CASSPGTATNEKLFF.

V gene TRBV6-6 combines with J gene TRBJ1-4, with no clear D. The CDR3 totals 13 residues. V dropped 8 bases and J dropped 0 bases, with 7 bases sitting between them. Per germline, CDR1 MNHNY and CDR2 SVGAGI (reference sequence). This CDR3 is CASLGTTNEKLFF. The DNA for the CDR3 is TGTGCCAGCTTAGGCACAACTAATGAAAAACTGTTTTTT.

J is TRBJ1-5 and V is TRBV19, with TRBD1 matching over 7 bases. The CDR3 contains 18 residues. Unmatched junction bases numbered 15, after V lost 7 bases and J lost 0 bases. From germline, CDR1 is LNHDA and CDR2 SQIVND (reference sequence). The chain's CDR3 is CASTPTGEGAYSNQPQHF. The CDR3 DNA sequence: TGTGCCAGTACCCCCACGGGGGAGGGGGCATATAGCAATCAGCCCCAGCATTTT.

The rearrangement links TRBV5-1 to TRBJ2-1; tentative D call: TRBD2 (5 bases). The CDR3 extends over 13 amino acids. V shed 3 bases and J shed 10 bases, with 14 bases lying between them. The germline CDR1 and CDR2 sequences are SGHRS and YFSETQ. The CDR3 DNA follows: TGCGCCAGCAGCTCGGACTCCTTCGGGGAGCAGTTCTTC. Its translation is CASSSDSFGEQFF.

This clone was detected only a few times. The chain uses TRBV4-1 and TRBJ2-7; 15 bases map to TRBD2. Trimming took 3 bases from V and 0 from J; bases not matched to a gene: 9. CDR1 is MGHRA, CDR2 YSYEKL, per germline. The CDR3 length is 19 residues. The CDR3 coding sequence is TGCGCCAGCAGCCATCCTCCGGGACTAGCGGGGGGCCACTCCTACGAGCAGTACTTC. This codes for CASSHPPGLAGGHSYEQYF.

J is TRBJ1-1 and V is TRBV5-5; tentative D call: TRBD1 (5 bases). V gave up 5 bases and J gave up 8 bases, with 19 bases separating them. The CDR3 is 14 amino acids. CDR1 SGHKS and CDR2 YYEKEE come from the germline V gene (reference sequence). In DNA form, the CDR3 reads TGTGCCAGCAGTTCTTCCCTGGGGTCAGGGGAAGCTTTCTTT. It specifies CASSSSLGSGEAFF.

This chain joins TRBV6-5 and TRBJ1-3, with D possibly TRBD1 on 5 matching bases. There are 14 residues in the CDR3. The V gene's germline CDR1 is MNHEY and CDR2 SVGAGI. Trimming removed 6 bases at V and 7 bases at J, with 16 bases between. The CDR3 region has the DNA TGTGCCAGCAGCGATGGGGCGAGAGGTAACACCATATATTTT. Its translation: CASSDGARGNTIYF.

The J gene is TRBJ1-2, the V gene TRBV5-1; 7 positions agree with TRBD1. The V gene end was trimmed by 4 bases and the J gene end by 4 bases; junction bases not matched to a gene: 7. This CDR3 has 14 residues. Looked up from germline, CDR1 is SGHRS and CDR2 is YFSETQ. The CDR3 nucleotides are TGCGCCAGCAGCGGCGAACAGGGGCCCTATGGCTACACCTTC. It codes for CASSGEQGPYGYTF. The whole variable domain, remainder taken from reference TRBV5-1 and TRBJ1-2, is KAGVTQTPRYLIKTRGQQVTLSCSPISGHRSVSWYQQTPGQGLQFLFEYFSETQRNKGNFPGRFSGRQFSNSRSEMNVSTLELGDSALYLCASSGEQGPYGYTFGSGTRLTVV.

The chain is built from TRBV27 and TRBJ2-3; 7 bases line up with TRBD1. This CDR3 is 16 amino acids long. V lost 7 bases, J lost 3 bases, and 13 bases stayed unmatched. Germline V lookup: CDR1 MNHEY, CDR2 SMNVEV (reference sequence). The CDR3 spells CASNYFATRGTDTQYF. The CDR3 nucleotides read TGTGCCAGCAATTACTTCGCTACCAGGGGGACAGATACGCAGTATTTT.